These 19 T cell receptor beta chains came from one sample sequenced in a study of long-term antiretroviral therapy in people with HIV. An immunoSEQ assay, version v3.0, was performed at survey level. Some clones are missing from TCRdb's copy, which holds only in-frame ones; the method was immunoSEQ multiplex PCR. The data hold 11,000 or so clones, with roughly three quarters observed a single time. This sample comprised unsorted PBMCs, obtained 0.8 years before starting antiretroviral therapy. These receptors all stem from a woman in her forties with HIV.

The chain carries TRBV5-6 and TRBJ1-1; D remains unclear. V lost 1 base and J lost 2, with 12 bases in between. Germline loops: CDR1 SGHDT, CDR2 YYEEEE. The CDR3 runs to 15 residues. The CDR3 sequence: CASSLIGQTNTEAFF. The CDR3 DNA is TGTGCCAGCAGCTTGATAGGCCAGACCAACACTGAAGCTTTCTTT.

The chain combines TRBV5-8 with TRBJ2-1; TRBD2 aligns across 13 bases. Germline V lookup: CDR1 SGHTS, CDR2 YDEGEE. CDR3 length equals 14 residues. V was pared by 5 bases and J by 7 bases, with 3 bases of the junction left unmatched. CDR3 protein: CASRSTSGGNEQFF. The CDR3 DNA is TGTGCCAGCAGATCGACTAGCGGGGGGAATGAGCAGTTCTTC.

This clone was seen more than once but under ten times. The rearrangement uses TRBV6-1 and TRBJ2-7; D perhaps matches TRBD2 (6 bases). V was trimmed by 8 bases and J by 2 bases, leaving 16 bases between them. The CDR3 is made up of 14 amino acids. CDR1 is MNHNS, CDR2 SASEGT, per germline. CDR3: CASGLSGLTYEQYF. The CDR3 bases are TGTGCCAGCGGGCTAAGCGGGTTAACCTACGAGCAGTACTTC.

The gene calls are TRBV28 and TRBJ2-7; TRBD1 aligns across 8 bases. V gave up 5 bases and J gave up 1 base; unmatched junction bases: 13. The CDR3 contains 17 residues. Germline V lookup: CDR1 MDHEN, CDR2 SYDVKM. For the CDR3, the DNA is TGTGCCAGCAGTCGACAGGGGAGTGTCTCCGTATCCTACGAGCAGTACTTC. Translating gives CASSRQGSVSVSYEQYF.

V and J are TRBV28 and TRBJ2-7, with 7 bases that match TRBD1. From germline, CDR1 is MDHEN and CDR2 SYDVKM. Germline trimming cut 7 bases from V and 5 bases from J; bases unmatched to any gene: 14. The CDR3 length is 15 residues. The CDR3 region is CASKVLGTDSNEQYF. DNA for the CDR3: TGTGCCAGCAAAGTTTTGGGGACAGATTCTAACGAGCAGTACTTC.

The J gene is TRBJ1-2, the V gene TRBV7-2; D perhaps matches TRBD1 (5 bases). The CDR3 is 14 residues long. From germline, CDR1 is SGHTA and CDR2 FQGNSA. Trimming removed 5 bases at V and 5 bases at J, with 15 bases between. CDR3 DNA sequence: TGTGCCAGCAGCCGGACACTGTTTGGATATGGCTACACCTTC. Protein sequence: CASSRTLFGYGYTF.

The chain has TRBV28 and TRBJ2-7; D remains ambiguous. The CDR3 runs to 14 residues. Trimming cost V 6 bases and J 7 bases, with 19 bases left between them. Germline V CDR1 and CDR2: MDHEN, SYDVKM. The CDR3 DNA follows: TGTGCCAGCAGCGGACGGTCTGTTCCAGCTGAGCAGTACTTC. This encodes CASSGRSVPAEQYF. Together with reference TRBV28 and TRBJ2-7, the CDR3 gives the full variable domain: DVKVTQSSRYLVKRTGEKVFLECVQDMDHENMFWYRQDPGLGLRLIYFSYDVKMKEKGDIPEGYSVSREKKERFSLILESASTNQTSMYLCASSGRSVPAEQYFGPGTRLTVT.

V is TRBV29-1 and J is TRBJ2-3; no clear D gene. Germline CDR1 SQVTM, CDR2 ANQGSEA. V lost 4 bases, J lost 4 bases, and 12 bases lay in between. The length of the CDR3 is 13 residues. The CDR3 nucleotides read TGCAGCGTTGCATTATTGGGTCCAGATACGCAGTATTTT. It yields the protein CSVALLGPDTQYF.

V usage is TRBV27 and J usage is TRBJ2-7; either TRBD1 or TRBD2 may supply D (5 bases each). The CDR3 runs 13 residues. Per the germline V gene, CDR1 is MNHEY and CDR2 is SMNVEV (reference sequence). V lost 6 bases to trimming and J lost 2 bases, with 11 bases between them. In DNA, the CDR3 is TGTGCCAGCAGATACCAGGGAGCCTACGAGCAGTACTTC. Its translation is CASRYQGAYEQYF.

The CDR3 DNA is TGTGCCAGCAGCTTAAACTTTGGCCTCGGGTACGAGCAGTACTTC. This codes for CASSLNFGLGYEQYF. The rearrangement uses TRBV7-6 and TRBJ2-7, with D uncertain. Germline V CDR1 and CDR2: SGHVS, FNYEAQ. The CDR3 sequence is 15 residues long. Trimming took 2 bases from V and 4 from J, leaving 15 bases between them.

This chain connects TRBV28 to TRBJ2-5; D call uncertain. Between the trimmed V and J ends, which lost 5 bases and 3 bases, there was a span of 10 bases. CDR3 length: 13 residues. Germline assignment: CDR1 MDHEN and CDR2 SYDVKM. CDR3 nucleotide sequence: TGTGCCAGCAGTCGTTATACAGAAGAGACCCAGTACTTC. Protein product: CASSRYTEETQYF. Full variable domain (rest looked up from reference TRBV28 and TRBJ2-5): DVKVTQSSRYLVKRTGEKVFLECVQDMDHENMFWYRQDPGLGLRLIYFSYDVKMKEKGDIPEGYSVSREKKERFSLILESASTNQTSMYLCASSRYTEETQYFGPGTRLLVL.

The rearrangement links TRBV9 to TRBJ2-3; no firm D call. The CDR3 extends over 18 amino acids. V was shortened by 3 bases and J by 3 bases, with 23 bases between the two germline ends. The germline V gene has CDR1 SGDLS and CDR2 YYNGEE. The CDR3 DNA sequence: TGTGCCAGCAGCGCCCCTACCCTCCGTCCTTCTGGGACAGATACGCAGTATTTT. Its protein is CASSAPTLRPSGTDTQYF.

The J gene is TRBJ2-3, the V gene TRBV5-1; 9 nucleotides line up with TRBD2. This CDR3 has 17 residues. The germline gives CDR1 SGHRS, CDR2 YFSETQ. The V segment lost 5 bases and the J segment 2 bases; nucleotides outside the gene matches: 12. CDR3 region: CASSPAPLAGLTDTQYF. CDR3 bases: TGCGCCAGCAGTCCGGCCCCTCTAGCGGGGCTCACAGATACGCAGTATTTT.

This clone has more than one count but fewer than ten. The chain is built from TRBV6-1 and TRBJ2-7; either TRBD1 or TRBD2 may supply D (5 bases each). The CDR3 loop spans 14 amino acids. CDR1 and CDR2 from the germline V gene are MNHNS and SASEGT. Between the trimmed V and J ends, which lost 2 bases and 7 bases, there was a span of 15 bases. The CDR3 DNA reads TGTGCCAGCAGTGAAACCCGGGGCCCTTGGGAGCAGTACTTC. This sequence encodes CASSETRGPWEQYF.

The chain combines TRBV2 with TRBJ2-3; D uncertain. Per germline, CDR1 SNHLY and CDR2 FYNNEI. V shed 8 bases and J shed 0 bases, with 6 bases lying between them. The CDR3 is made up of 12 amino acids. The DNA of the CDR3 is TGTGCCAGCGGCAGAAGCACAGATACGCAGTATTTT. Amino acids: CASGRSTDTQYF.

The J gene is TRBJ2-7, the V gene TRBV7-9; D unclear. The CDR3 totals 12 residues. The V and J ends lost 2 bases and 3 bases respectively, with 5 bases between them. The V gene's germline CDR1 is SEHNR and CDR2 FQNEAQ (reference sequence). DNA of the CDR3: TGTGCCAGCAGCTTATACAGCTACGAGCAGTACTTC. Its protein is CASSLYSYEQYF. Together with reference TRBV7-9 and TRBJ2-7, the CDR3 gives the full variable domain: DTGVSQNPRHKITKRGQNVTFRCDPISEHNRLYWYRQTLGQGPEFLTYFQNEAQLEKSRLLSDRFSAERPKGSFSTLEIQRTEQGDSAMYLCASSLYSYEQYFGPGTRLTVT.

This clone has a handful of counts. CDR3 loop: CASSLEGTSYEQYF. The DNA for the CDR3 is TGTGCCAGCAGCTTGGAGGGAACATCCTACGAGCAGTACTTC. This chain joins TRBV5-4 and TRBJ2-7, with D hard to call. The CDR3 loop spans 14 amino acids. The germline CDR1 and CDR2 sequences are SGHNT and YYREEE (reference sequence). Trimming stripped 0 bases from V and 1 base from J, with 8 bases between.

This clone was counted a few times. The genes are TRBV19 and TRBJ1-1; a possible D gene is TRBD1 (6 bases). V was pared by 5 bases and J by 0 bases, with 10 bases between. The CDR3 totals 14 residues. CDR1 and CDR2 (germline): LNHDA, SQIVND (reference sequence). As DNA, the CDR3 is TGTGCCAGTAGTTCAGGGGCTATGAACACTGAAGCTTTCTTT. It specifies CASSSGAMNTEAFF.

The rearrangement links TRBV10-2 to TRBJ1-4, with D tentatively TRBD1 (5 bases). The CDR3 runs to 13 residues. Trimming took 10 bases from V and 8 from J, leaving 17 bases between them. Looked up from germline, CDR1 is WSHSY and CDR2 is SAAADI. CDR3 residues: CATKQQVEEKLFF. The CDR3 DNA reads as TGCGCCACCAAACAACAGGTAGAGGAAAAACTGTTTTTT.